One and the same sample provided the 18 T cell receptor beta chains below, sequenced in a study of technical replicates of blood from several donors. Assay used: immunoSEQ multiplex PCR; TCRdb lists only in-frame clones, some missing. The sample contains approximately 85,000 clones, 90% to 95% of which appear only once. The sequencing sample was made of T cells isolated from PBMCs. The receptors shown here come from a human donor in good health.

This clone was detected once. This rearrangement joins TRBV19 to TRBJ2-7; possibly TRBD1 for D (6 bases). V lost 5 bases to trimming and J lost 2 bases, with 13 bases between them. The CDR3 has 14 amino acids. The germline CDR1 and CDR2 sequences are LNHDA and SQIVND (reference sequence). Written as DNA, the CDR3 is TGTGCCAGTAGTTTACCGGACAGTCCCTACGAGCAGTACTTC. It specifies CASSLPDSPYEQYF.

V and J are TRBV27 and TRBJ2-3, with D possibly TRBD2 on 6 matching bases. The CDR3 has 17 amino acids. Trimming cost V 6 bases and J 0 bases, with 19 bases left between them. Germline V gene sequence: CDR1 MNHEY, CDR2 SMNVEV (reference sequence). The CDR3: CASSTLGLDYSTDTQYF. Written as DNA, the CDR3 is TGTGCCAGCAGCACCCTAGGGCTGGACTATAGCACAGATACGCAGTATTTT.

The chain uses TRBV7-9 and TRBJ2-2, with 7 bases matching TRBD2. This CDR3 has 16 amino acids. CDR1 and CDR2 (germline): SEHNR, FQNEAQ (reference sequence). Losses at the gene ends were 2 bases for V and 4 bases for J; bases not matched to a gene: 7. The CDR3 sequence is CASSLRLADSTGELFF. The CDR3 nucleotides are TGTGCCAGCAGCTTACGGCTAGCGGACTCCACCGGGGAGCTGTTTTTT.

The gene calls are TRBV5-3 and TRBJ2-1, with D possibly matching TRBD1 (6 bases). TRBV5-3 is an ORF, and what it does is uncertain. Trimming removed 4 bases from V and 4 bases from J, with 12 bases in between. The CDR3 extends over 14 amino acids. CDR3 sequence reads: CARSRRDMYNEQFF. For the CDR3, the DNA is TGTGCCAGAAGCCGCCGGGACATGTACAATGAGCAGTTCTTC.

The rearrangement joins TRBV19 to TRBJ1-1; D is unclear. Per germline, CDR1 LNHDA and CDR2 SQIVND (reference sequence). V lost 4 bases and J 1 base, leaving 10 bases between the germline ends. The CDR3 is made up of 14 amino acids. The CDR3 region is CASSTRFQNTEAFF. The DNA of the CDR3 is TGTGCCAGTAGTACCAGGTTCCAGAACACTGAAGCTTTCTTT. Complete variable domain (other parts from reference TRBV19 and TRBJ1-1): DGGITQSPKYLFRKEGQNVTLSCEQNLNHDAMYWYRQDPGQGLRLIYYSQIVNDFQKGDIAEGYSVSREKKESFPLTVTSAQKNPTAFYLCASSTRFQNTEAFFGQGTRLTVV.

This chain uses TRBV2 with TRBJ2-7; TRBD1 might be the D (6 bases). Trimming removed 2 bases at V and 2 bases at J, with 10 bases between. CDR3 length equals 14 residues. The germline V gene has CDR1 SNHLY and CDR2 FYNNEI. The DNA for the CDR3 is TGTGCCAGCAGTGAACAGGGGCCCCCCTACGAGCAGTACTTC. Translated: CASSEQGPPYEQYF.

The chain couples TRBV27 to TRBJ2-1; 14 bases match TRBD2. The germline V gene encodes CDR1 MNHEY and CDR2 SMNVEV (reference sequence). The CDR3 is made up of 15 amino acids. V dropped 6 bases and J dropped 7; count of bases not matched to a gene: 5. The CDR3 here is CASSTGTSGSNEQFF. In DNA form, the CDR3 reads TGTGCCAGCAGCACCGGGACTAGCGGGAGTAATGAGCAGTTCTTC.

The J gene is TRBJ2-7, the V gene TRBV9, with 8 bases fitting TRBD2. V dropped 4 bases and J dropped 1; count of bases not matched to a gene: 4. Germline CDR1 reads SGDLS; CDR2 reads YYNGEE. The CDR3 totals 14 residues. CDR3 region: CASSPSGPSYEQYF. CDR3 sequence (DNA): TGTGCCAGCAGCCCTAGCGGGCCTTCCTACGAGCAGTACTTC.

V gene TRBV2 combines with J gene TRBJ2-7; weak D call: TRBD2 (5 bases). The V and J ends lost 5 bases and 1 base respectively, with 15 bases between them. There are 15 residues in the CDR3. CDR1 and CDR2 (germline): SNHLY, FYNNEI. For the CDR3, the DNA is TGTGCCAGCAGTCCGTGGGAGTTTGGTTCCTACGAGCAGTACTTC. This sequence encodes CASSPWEFGSYEQYF.

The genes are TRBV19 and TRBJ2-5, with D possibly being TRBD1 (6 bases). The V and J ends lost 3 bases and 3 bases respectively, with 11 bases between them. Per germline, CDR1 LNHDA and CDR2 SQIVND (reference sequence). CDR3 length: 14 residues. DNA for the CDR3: TGTGCCAGTAGTATCGCCGGGACAAAAGAGACCCAGTACTTC. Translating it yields CASSIAGTKETQYF.

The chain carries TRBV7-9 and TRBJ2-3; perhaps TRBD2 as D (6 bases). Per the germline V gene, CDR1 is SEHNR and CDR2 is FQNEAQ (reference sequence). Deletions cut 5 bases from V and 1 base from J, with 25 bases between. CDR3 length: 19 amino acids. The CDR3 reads CASSPRHFYDSGRTDTQYF. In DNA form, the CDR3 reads TGTGCCAGCAGCCCACGCCATTTCTACGATAGCGGACGCACAGATACGCAGTATTTT.

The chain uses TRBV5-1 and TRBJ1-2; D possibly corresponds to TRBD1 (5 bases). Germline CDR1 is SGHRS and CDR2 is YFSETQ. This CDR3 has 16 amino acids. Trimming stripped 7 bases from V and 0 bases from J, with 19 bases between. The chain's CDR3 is CASGPEFKGPNYGYTF. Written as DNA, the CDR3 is TGCGCCAGCGGCCCAGAGTTCAAGGGGCCTAACTATGGCTACACCTTC.

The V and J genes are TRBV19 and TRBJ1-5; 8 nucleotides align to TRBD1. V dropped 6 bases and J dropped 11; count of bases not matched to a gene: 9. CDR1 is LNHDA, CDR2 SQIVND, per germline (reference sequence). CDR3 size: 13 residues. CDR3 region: CASSPTGARAQHF. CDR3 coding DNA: TGTGCCAGTAGCCCGACAGGGGCTAGAGCCCAGCATTTT.

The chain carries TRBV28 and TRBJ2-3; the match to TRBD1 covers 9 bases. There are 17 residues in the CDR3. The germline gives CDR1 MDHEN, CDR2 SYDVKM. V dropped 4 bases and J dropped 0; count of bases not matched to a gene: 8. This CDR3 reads CASSSPDRGTSTDTQYF. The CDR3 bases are TGTGCCAGCAGTTCCCCGGACAGGGGAACGAGCACAGATACGCAGTATTTT.

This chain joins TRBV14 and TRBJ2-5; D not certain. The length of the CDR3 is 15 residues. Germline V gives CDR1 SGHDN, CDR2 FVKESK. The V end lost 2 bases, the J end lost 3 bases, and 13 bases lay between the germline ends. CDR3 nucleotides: TGTGCCAGCAGCCAAATCGGTGGTACTAAAGAGACCCAGTACTTC. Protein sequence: CASSQIGGTKETQYF.

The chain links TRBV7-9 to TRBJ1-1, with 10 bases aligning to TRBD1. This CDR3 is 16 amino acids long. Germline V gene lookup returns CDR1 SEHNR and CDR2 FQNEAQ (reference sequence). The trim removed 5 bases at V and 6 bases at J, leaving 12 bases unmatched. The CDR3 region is CASSKLRDRGSAEAFF. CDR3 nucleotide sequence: TGTGCCAGCAGCAAACTCCGGGACAGGGGTTCGGCTGAAGCTTTCTTT.

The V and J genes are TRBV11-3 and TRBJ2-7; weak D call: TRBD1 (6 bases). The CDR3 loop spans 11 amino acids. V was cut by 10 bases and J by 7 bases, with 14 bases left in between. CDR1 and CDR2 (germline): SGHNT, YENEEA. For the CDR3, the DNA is TGTGCCACCATCGTCAGGGGTGAGCAGTACTTC. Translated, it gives CATIVRGEQYF.

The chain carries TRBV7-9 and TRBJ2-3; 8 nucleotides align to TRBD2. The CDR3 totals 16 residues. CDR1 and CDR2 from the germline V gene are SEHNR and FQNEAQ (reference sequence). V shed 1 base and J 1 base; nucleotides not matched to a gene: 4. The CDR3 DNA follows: TGTGCCAGCAGCTTAGACCTAGCGGGCCGCACAGATACGCAGTATTTT. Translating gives CASSLDLAGRTDTQYF.